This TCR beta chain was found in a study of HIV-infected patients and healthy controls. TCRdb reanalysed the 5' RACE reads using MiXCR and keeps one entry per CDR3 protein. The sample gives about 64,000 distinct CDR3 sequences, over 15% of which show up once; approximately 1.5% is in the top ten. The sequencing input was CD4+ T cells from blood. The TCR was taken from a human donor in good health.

This chain's CDR3 is CASSDPTGFRQPQHF. The CDR3 DNA reads as TGTGCCAGCAGCGACCCGACAGGGTTCAGGCAGCCCCAGCATTTT. The V gene is TRBV28, the J gene TRBJ1-5; 7 bases match TRBD1. This CDR3 is built from 15 residues. Germline V gene lookup returns CDR1 MDHEN and CDR2 SYDVKM. After removal of 6 bases from V and 7 bases from J, the junction contained 12 bases not matched to a gene.